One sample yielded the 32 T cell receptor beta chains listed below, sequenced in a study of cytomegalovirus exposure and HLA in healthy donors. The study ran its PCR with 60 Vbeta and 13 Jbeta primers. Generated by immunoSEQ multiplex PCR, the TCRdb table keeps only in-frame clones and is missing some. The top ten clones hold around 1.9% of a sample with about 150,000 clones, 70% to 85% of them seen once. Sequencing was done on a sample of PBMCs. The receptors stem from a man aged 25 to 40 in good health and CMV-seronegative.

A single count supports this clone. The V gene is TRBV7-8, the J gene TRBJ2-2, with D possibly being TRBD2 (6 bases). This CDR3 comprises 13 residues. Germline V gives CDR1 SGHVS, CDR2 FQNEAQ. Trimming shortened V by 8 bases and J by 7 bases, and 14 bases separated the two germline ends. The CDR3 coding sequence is TGTGCCAGCCGTAGAATGGAGGGCGGGGAGCTGTTTTTT. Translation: CASRRMEGGELFF.

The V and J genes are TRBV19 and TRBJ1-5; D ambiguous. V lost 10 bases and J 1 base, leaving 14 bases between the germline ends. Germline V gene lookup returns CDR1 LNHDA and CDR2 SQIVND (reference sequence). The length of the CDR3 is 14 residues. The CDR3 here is CATGPAGSNQPQHF. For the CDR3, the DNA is TGTGCCACTGGGCCGGCAGGAAGCAATCAGCCCCAGCATTTT.

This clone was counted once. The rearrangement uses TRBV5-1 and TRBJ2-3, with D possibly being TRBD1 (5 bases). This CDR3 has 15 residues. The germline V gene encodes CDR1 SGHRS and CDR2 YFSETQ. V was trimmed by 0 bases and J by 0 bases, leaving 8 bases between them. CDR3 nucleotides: TGCGCCAGCAGCTTGGCCACAGGCAGCACAGATACGCAGTATTTT. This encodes CASSLATGSTDTQYF.

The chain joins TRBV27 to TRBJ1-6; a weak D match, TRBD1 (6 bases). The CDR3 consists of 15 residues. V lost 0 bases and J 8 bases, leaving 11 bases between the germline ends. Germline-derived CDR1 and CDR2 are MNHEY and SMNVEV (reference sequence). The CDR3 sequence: CASSLSGAAYSPLHF. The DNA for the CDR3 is TGTGCCAGCAGTTTATCGGGGGCGGCCTATTCACCCCTCCACTTT.

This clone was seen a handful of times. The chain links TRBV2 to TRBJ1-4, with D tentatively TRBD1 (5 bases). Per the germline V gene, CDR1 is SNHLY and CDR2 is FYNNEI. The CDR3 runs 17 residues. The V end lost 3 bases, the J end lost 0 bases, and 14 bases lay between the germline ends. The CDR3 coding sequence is TGTGCCAGCAGTGACCTGGGCAGGGCTGCAACTAATGAAAAACTGTTTTTT. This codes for CASSDLGRAATNEKLFF.

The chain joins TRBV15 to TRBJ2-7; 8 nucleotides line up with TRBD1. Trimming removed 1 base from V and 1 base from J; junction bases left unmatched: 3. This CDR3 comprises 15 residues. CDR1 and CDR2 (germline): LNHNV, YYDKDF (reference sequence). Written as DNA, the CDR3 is TGTGCCACCAGCAGAGGGACAGGGAGGTCCTACGAGCAGTACTTC. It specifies CATSRGTGRSYEQYF.

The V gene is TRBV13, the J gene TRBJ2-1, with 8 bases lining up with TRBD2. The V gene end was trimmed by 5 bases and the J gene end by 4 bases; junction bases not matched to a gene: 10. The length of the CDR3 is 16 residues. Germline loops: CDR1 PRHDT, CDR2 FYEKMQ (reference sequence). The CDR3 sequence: CASSHRSGDQYNEQFF. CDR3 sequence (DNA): TGTGCCAGCAGCCACCGTAGCGGGGACCAGTACAATGAGCAGTTCTTC.

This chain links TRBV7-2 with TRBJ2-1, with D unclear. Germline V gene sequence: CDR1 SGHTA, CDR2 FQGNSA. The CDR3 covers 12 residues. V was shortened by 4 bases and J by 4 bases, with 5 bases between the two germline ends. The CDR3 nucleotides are TGTGCCAGCAGCTCCCCATACAATGAGCAGTTCTTC. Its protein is CASSSPYNEQFF.

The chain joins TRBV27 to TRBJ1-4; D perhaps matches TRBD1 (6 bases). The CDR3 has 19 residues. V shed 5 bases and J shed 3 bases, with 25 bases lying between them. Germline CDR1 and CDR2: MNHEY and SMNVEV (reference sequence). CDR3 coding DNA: TGTGCCAGCAGTCCAAGGGGGACGACGCTTCGTCTATCTAATGAAAAACTGTTTTTT. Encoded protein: CASSPRGTTLRLSNEKLFF. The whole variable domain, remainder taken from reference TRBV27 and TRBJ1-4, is EAQVTQNPRYLITVTGKKLTVTCSQNMNHEYMSWYRQDPGLGLRQIYYSMNVEVTDKGDVPEGYKVSRKEKRNFPLILESPSPNQTSLYFCASSPRGTTLRLSNEKLFFGSGTQLSVL.

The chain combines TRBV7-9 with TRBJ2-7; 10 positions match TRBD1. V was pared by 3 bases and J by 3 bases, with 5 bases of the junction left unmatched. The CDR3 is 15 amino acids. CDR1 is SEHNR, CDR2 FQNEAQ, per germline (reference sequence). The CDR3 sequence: CASSFTTGGFYEQYF. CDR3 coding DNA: TGTGCCAGCAGCTTTACGACAGGGGGCTTCTACGAGCAGTACTTC.

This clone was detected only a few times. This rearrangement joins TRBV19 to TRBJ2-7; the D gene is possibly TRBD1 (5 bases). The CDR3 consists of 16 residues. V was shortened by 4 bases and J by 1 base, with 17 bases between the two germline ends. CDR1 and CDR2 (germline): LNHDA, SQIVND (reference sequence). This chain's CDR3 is CASSRSITGLSYEQYF. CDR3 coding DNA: TGTGCCAGTAGTAGGTCTATAACAGGCCTTTCCTACGAGCAGTACTTC. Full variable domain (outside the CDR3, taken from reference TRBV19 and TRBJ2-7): DGGITQSPKYLFRKEGQNVTLSCEQNLNHDAMYWYRQDPGQGLRLIYYSQIVNDFQKGDIAEGYSVSREKKESFPLTVTSAQKNPTAFYLCASSRSITGLSYEQYFGPGTRLTVT.

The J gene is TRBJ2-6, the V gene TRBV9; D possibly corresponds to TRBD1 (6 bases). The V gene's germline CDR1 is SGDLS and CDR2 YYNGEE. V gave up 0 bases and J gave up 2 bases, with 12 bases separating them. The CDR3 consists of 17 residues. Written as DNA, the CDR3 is TGTGCCAGCAGCGTAGGGGGTTGGGGGCCTGGGGCCAACGTCCTGACTTTC. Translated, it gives CASSVGGWGPGANVLTF.

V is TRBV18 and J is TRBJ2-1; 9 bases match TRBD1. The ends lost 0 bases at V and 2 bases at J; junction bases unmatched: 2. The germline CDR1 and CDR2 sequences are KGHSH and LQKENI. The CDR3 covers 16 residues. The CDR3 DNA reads TGTGCCAGCTCACCACCGGACAGGGGCCCCTACAATGAGCAGTTCTTC. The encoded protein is CASSPPDRGPYNEQFF.

CDR3 sequence (DNA): TGTGCCAGCTCACCACCAATCTCCACAGATACGCAGTATTTT. Protein sequence: CASSPPISTDTQYF. The rearrangement uses TRBV18 and TRBJ2-3, with D uncertain. V lost 0 bases and J 2 bases, leaving 6 bases between the germline ends. Germline values: CDR1 KGHSH, CDR2 LQKENI. The CDR3 runs 14 residues.

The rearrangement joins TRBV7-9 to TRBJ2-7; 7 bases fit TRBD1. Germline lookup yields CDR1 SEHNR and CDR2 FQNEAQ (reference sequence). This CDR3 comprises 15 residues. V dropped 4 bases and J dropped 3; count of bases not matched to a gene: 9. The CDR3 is CASSSRGDSNYEQYF. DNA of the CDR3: TGTGCCAGCAGCTCGCGTGGGGACAGCAACTACGAGCAGTACTTC.

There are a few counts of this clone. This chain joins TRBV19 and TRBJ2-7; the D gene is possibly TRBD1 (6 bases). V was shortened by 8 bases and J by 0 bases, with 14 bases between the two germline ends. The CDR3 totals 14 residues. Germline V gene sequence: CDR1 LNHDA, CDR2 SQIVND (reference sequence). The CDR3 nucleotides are TGTGCCAGTCGCCGGGACACCAGCTCCTACGAGCAGTACTTC. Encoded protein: CASRRDTSSYEQYF.

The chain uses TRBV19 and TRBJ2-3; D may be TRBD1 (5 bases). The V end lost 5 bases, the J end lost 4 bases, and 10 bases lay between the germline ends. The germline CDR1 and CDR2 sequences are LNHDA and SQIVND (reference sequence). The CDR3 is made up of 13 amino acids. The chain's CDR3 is CASSQTGPDTQYF. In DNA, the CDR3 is TGTGCCAGTAGTCAAACAGGCCCAGATACGCAGTATTTT.

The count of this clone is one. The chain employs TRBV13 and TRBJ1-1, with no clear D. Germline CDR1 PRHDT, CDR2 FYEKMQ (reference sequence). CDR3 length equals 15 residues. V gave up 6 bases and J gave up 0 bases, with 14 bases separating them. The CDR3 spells CASSLEALMNTEAFF. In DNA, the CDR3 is TGTGCCAGCAGTTTGGAGGCACTTATGAACACTGAAGCTTTCTTT.

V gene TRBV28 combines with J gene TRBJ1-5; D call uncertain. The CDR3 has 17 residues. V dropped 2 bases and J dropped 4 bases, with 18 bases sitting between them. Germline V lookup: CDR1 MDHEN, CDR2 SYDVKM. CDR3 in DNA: TGTGCCAGCAGTTTAGGCCCCGGACGCCGGGGAAATCAGCCCCAGCATTTT. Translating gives CASSLGPGRRGNQPQHF. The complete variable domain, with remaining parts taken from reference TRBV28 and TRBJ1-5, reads DVKVTQSSRYLVKRTGEKVFLECVQDMDHENMFWYRQDPGLGLRLIYFSYDVKMKEKGDIPEGYSVSREKKERFSLILESASTNQTSMYLCASSLGPGRRGNQPQHFGDGTRLSIL.

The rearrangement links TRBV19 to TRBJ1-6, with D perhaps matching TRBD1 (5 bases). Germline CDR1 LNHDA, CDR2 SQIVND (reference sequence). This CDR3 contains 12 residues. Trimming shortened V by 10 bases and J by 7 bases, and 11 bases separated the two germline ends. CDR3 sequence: CATRQYNSPLHF. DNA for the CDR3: TGTGCCACCCGACAGTACAATTCACCCCTCCACTTT.

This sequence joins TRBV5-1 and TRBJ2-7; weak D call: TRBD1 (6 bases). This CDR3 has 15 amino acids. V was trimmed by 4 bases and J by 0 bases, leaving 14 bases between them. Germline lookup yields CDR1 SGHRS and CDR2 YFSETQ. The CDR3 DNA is TGCGCCAGCAGCCCCCAGGACAGTCTCTCCTACGAGCAGTACTTC. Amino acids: CASSPQDSLSYEQYF. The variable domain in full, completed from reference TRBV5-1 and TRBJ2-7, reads KAGVTQTPRYLIKTRGQQVTLSCSPISGHRSVSWYQQTPGQGLQFLFEYFSETQRNKGNFPGRFSGRQFSNSRSEMNVSTLELGDSALYLCASSPQDSLSYEQYFGPGTRLTVT.

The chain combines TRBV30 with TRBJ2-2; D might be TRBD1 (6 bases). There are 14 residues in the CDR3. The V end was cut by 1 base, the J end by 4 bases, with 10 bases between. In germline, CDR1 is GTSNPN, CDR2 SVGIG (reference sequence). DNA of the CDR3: TGTGCCTGGAGTGGGACAGCTTCCACCGGGGAGCTGTTTTTT. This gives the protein CAWSGTASTGELFF.

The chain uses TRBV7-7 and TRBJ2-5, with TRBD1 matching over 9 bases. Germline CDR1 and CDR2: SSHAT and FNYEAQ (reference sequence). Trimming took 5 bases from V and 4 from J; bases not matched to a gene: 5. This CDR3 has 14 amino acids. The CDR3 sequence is CASSPNRGRETQYF. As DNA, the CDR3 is TGTGCCAGCAGCCCGAACAGGGGGCGAGAGACCCAGTACTTC.

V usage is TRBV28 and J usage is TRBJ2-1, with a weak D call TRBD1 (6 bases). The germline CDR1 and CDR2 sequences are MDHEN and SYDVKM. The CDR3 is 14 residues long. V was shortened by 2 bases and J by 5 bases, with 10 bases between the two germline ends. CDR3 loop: CASSLTAGDNEQFF. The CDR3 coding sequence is TGTGCCAGCAGTTTAACGGCAGGGGACAATGAGCAGTTCTTC.

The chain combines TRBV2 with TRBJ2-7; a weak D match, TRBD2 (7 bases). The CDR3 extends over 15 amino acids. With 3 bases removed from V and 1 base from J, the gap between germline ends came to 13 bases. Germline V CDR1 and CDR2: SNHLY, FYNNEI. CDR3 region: CASSERKGGSYEQYF. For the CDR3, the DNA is TGTGCCAGCAGTGAGAGAAAGGGGGGGTCCTACGAGCAGTACTTC. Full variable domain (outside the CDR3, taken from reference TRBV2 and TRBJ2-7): EPEVTQTPSHQVTQMGQEVILRCVPISNHLYFYWYRQILGQKVEFLVSFYNNEISEKSEIFDDQFSVERPDGSNFTLKIRSTKLEDSAMYFCASSERKGGSYEQYFGPGTRLTVT.

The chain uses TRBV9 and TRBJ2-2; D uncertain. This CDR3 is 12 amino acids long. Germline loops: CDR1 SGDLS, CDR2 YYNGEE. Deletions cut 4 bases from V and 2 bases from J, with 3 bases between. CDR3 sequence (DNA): TGTGCCAGCAGCTATAACACCGGGGAGCTGTTTTTT. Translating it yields CASSYNTGELFF.

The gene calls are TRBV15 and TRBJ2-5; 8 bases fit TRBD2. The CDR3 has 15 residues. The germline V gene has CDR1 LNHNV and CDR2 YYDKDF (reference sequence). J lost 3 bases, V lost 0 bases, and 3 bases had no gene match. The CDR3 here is CATSRELGLEETQYF. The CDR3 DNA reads TGTGCCACCAGCAGAGAATTGGGACTAGAAGAGACCCAGTACTTC.

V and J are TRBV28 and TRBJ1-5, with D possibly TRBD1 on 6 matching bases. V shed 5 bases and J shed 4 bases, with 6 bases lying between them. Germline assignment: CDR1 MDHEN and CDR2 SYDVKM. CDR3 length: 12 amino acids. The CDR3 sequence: CASSQGNQPQHF. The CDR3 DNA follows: TGTGCCAGCAGTCAGGGGAATCAGCCCCAGCATTTT.

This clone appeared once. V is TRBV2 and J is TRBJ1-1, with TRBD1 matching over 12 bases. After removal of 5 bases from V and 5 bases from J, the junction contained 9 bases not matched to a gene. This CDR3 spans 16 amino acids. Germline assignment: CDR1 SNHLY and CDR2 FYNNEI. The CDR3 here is CASSPGTGGPLTEAFF. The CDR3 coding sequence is TGTGCCAGCAGTCCCGGGACAGGGGGCCCTTTGACTGAAGCTTTCTTT.

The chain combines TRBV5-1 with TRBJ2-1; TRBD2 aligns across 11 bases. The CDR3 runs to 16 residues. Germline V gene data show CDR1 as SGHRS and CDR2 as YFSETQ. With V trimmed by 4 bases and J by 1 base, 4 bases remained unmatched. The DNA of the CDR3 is TGCGCCAGCAGCGTCAGACTAGCGGGGTCCTACAATGAGCAGTTCTTC. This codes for CASSVRLAGSYNEQFF. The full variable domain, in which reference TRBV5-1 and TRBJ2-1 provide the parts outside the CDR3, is KAGVTQTPRYLIKTRGQQVTLSCSPISGHRSVSWYQQTPGQGLQFLFEYFSETQRNKGNFPGRFSGRQFSNSRSEMNVSTLELGDSALYLCASSVRLAGSYNEQFFGPGTRLTVL.

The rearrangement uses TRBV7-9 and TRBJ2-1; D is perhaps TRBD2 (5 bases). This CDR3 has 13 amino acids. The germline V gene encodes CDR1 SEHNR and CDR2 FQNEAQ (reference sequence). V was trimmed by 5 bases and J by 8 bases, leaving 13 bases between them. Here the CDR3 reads CASSPPSFDEQFF. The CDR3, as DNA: TGTGCCAGCAGCCCTCCTAGCTTCGATGAGCAGTTCTTC.

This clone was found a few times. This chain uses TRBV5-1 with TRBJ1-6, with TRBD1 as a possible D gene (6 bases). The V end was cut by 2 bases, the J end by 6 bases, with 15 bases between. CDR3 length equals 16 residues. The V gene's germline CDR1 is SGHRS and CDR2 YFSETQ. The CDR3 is CASSLNAAGANSPLHF. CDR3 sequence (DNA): TGCGCCAGCAGCTTAAATGCGGCAGGGGCTAATTCACCCCTCCACTTT.